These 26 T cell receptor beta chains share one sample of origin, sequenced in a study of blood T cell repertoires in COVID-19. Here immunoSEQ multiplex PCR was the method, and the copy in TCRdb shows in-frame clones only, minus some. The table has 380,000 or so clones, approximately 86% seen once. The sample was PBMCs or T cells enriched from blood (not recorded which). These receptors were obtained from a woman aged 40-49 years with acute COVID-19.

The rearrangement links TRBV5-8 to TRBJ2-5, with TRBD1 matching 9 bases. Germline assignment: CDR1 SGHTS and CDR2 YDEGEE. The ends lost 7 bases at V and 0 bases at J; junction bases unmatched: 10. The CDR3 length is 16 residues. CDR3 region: CASETQGAGYQETQYF. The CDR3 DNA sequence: TGTGCCAGCGAGACACAGGGGGCTGGGTACCAAGAGACCCAGTACTTC.

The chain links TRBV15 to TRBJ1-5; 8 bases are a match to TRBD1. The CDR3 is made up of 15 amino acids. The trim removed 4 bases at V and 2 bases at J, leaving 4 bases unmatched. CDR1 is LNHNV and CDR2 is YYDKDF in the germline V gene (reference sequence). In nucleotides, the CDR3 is TGTGCCACCAGCAAAGACAGGGGTGGCAATCAGCCCCAGCATTTT. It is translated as CATSKDRGGNQPQHF.

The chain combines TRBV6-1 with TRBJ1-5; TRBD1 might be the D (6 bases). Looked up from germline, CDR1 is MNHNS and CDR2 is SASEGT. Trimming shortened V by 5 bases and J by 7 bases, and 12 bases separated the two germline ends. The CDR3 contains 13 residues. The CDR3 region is CASSLGGIQPQHF. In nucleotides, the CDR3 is TGTGCCAGCAGTCTAGGGGGTATACAGCCCCAGCATTTT.

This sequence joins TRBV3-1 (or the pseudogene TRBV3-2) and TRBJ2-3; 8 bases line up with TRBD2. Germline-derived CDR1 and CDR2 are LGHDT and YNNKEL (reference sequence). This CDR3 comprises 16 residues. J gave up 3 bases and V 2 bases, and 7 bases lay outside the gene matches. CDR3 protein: CASSQWTGGDTDTQYF. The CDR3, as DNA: TGTGCCAGCAGCCAATGGACGGGGGGGGATACAGATACGCAGTATTTT.

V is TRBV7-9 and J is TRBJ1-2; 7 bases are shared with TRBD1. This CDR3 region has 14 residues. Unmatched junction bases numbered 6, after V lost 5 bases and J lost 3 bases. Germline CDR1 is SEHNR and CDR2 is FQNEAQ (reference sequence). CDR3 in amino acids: CASSTPRGDYGYTF. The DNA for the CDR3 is TGTGCCAGCAGCACACCCAGGGGGGACTATGGCTACACCTTC.

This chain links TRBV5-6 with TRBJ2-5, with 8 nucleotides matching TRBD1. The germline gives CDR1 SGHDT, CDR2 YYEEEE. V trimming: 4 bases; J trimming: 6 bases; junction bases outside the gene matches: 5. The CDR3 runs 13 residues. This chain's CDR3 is CASSQGQGQTQYF. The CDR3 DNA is TGTGCCAGCAGCCAAGGACAGGGTCAGACCCAGTACTTC.

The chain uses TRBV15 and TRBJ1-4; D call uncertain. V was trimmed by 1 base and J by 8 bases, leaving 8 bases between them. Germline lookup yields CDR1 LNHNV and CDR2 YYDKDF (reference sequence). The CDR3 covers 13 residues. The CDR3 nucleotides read TGTGCCACCAGCAGAGGCCACAGCGAAAAACTGTTTTTT. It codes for CATSRGHSEKLFF.

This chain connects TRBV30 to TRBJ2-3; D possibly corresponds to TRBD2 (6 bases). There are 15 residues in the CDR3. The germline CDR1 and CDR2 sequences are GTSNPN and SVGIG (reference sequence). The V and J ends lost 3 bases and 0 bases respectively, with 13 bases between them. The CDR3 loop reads CAWSAGGASTDTQYF. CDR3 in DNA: TGTGCCTGGAGCGCCGGGGGAGCTAGCACAGATACGCAGTATTTT.

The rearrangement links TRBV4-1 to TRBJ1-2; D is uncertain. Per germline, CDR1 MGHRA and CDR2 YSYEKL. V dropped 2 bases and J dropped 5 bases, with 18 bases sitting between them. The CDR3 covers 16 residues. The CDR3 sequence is CASSQPRPPREYGYTF. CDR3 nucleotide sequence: TGCGCCAGCAGCCAACCACGACCCCCAAGGGAGTATGGCTACACCTTC.

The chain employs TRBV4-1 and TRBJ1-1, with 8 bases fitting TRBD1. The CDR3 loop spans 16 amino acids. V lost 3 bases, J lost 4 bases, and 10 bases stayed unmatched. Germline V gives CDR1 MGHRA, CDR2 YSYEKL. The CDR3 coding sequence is TGCGCCAGCAGCCACGTAATCAGGGGGCCCAGCACTGAAGCTTTCTTT. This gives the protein CASSHVIRGPSTEAFF.

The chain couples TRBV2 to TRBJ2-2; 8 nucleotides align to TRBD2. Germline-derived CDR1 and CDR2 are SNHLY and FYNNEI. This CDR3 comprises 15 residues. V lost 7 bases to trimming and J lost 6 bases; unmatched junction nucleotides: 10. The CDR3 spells CASTGTRGGAGELFF. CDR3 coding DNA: TGTGCCAGCACTGGGACTAGGGGGGGTGCCGGGGAGCTGTTTTTT.

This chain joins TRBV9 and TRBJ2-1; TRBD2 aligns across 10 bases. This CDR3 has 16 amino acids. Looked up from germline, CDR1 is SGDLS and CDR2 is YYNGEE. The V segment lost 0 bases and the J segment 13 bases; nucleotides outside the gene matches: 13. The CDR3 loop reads CASSVGGGLAGETQFF. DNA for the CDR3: TGTGCCAGCAGCGTAGGGGGAGGGCTAGCGGGGGAAACACAGTTCTTC.

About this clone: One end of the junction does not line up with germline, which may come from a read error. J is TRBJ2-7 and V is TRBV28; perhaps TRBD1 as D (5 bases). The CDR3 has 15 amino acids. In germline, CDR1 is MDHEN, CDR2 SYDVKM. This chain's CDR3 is CASSLPQGTSYKQYF. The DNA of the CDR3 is TGTGCCAGCAGTTTACCCCAGGGAACCTCCTACAAGCAGTACTTC.

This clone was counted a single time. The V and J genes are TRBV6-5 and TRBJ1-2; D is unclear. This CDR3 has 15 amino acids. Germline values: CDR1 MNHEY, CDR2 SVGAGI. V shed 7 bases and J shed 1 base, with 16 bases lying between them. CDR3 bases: TGTGCCAGCAATGGCGGTTACCGATATAACTATGGCTACACCTTC. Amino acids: CASNGGYRYNYGYTF.

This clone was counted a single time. The CDR3, as DNA: TGTGCCACCAGTGACCCATCGGGACAGGGCGGCACTGAAGCTTTCTTT. Protein sequence: CATSDPSGQGGTEAFF. V is TRBV24-1 and J is TRBJ1-1, with 9 bases matching TRBD1. CDR3 length: 16 residues. Looked up from germline, CDR1 is KGHDR and CDR2 is SFDVKD. Trimming removed 4 bases from V and 4 bases from J; junction bases left unmatched: 9.

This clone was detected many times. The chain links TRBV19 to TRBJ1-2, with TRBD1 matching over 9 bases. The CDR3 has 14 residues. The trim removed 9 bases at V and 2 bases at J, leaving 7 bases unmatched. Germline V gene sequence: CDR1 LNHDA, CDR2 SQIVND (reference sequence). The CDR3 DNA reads TGTGCCAGCCACCGGGACAGGGTGAACTATGGCTACACCTTC. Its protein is CASHRDRVNYGYTF.

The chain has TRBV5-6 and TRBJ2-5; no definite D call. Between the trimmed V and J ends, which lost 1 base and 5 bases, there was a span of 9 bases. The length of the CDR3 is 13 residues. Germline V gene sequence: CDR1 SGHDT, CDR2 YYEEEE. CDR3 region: CASSLSGEETQYF. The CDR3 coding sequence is TGTGCCAGCAGCTTGTCGGGTGAGGAGACCCAGTACTTC.

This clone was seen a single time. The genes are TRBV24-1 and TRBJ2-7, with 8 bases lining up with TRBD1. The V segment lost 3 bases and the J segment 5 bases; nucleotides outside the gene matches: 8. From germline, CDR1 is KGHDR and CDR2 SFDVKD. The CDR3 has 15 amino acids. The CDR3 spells CATSDPGQGTHEQYF. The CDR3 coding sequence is TGTGCCACCAGTGATCCCGGACAGGGTACCCACGAGCAGTACTTC.

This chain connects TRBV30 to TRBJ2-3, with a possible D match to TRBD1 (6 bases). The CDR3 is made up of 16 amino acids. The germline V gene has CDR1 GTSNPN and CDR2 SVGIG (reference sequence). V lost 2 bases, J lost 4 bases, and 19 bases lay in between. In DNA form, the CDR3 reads TGTGCCTGGAGTACCGGGACACTGAGTAATTCAGATACGCAGTATTTT. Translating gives CAWSTGTLSNSDTQYF.

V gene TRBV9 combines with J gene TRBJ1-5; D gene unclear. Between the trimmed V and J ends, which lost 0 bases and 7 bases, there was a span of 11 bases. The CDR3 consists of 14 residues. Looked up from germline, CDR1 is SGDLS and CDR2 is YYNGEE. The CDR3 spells CASSVAGRGQPQHF. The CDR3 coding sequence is TGTGCCAGCAGCGTAGCGGGCCGCGGGCAGCCCCAGCATTTT.

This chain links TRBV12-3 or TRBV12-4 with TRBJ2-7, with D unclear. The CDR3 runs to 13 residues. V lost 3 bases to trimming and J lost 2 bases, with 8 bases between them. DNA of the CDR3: TGTGCCAGCAGTTTTAGCCAGCCCTACGAGCAGTACTTC. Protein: CASSFSQPYEQYF.

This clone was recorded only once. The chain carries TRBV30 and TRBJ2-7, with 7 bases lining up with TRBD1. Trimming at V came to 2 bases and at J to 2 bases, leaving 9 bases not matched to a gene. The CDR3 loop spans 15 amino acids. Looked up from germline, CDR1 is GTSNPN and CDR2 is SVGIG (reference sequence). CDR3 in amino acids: CAWSYGQGVAYEQYF. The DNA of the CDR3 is TGTGCCTGGAGTTACGGCCAGGGGGTTGCCTACGAGCAGTACTTC. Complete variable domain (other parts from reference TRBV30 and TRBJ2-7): SQTIHQWPATLVQPVGSPLSLECTVEGTSNPNLYWYRQAAGRGLQLLFYSVGIGQISSEVPQNLSASRPQDRQFILSSKKLLLSDSGFYLCAWSYGQGVAYEQYFGPGTRLTVT.

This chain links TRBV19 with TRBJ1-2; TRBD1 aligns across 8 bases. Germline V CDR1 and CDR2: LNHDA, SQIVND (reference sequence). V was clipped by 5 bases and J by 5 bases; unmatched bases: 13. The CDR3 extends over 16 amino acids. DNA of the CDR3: TGTGCCAGTAGTCCTCCCTCGGACAGGGCCTCTTATGGCTACACCTTC. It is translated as CASSPPSDRASYGYTF.

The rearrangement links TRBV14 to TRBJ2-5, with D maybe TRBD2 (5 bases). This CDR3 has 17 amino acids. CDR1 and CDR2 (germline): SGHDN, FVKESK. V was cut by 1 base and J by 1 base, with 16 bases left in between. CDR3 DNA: TGTGCCAGCAGCCAAGTTCATCAGCGGCGGATCCAAGAGACCCAGTACTTC. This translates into CASSQVHQRRIQETQYF. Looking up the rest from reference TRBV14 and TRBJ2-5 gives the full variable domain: EAGVTQFPSHSVIEKGQTVTLRCDPISGHDNLYWYRRVMGKEIKFLLHFVKESKQDESGMPNNRFLAERTGGTYSTLKVQPAELEDSGVYFCASSQVHQRRIQETQYFGPGTRLLVL.

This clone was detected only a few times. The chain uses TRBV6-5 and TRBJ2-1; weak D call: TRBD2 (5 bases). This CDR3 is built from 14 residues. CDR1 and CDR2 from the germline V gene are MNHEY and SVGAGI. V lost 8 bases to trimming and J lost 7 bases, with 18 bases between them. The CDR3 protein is CASRTGERLNEQFF. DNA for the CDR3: TGTGCCAGCCGAACGGGCGAAAGACTAAATGAGCAGTTCTTC.

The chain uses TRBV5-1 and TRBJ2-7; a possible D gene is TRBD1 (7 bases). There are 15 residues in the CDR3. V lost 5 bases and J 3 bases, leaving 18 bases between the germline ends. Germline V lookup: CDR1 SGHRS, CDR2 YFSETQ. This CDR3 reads CASRDRQGGGYEQYF. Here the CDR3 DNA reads TGCGCCAGCAGAGATAGACAGGGAGGAGGCTACGAGCAGTACTTC.